One sample yielded the 10 T cell receptor beta chains listed below, sequenced in a study of blood T cells in healthy people across ages. Sample-barcoded 5' priming and a J-beta primer mix drove a second PCR of 7 to 11 cycles. TCRdb re-called the 5' RACE reads through MiXCR, storing one row per CDR3 protein. Among about 720,000 distinct CDR3 sequences listed, around 25% were seen once. The same sample was also used in a study of T cells of mothers and their children.

The sample consisted of blood. Receptor source: a boy younger than 18 in good health.

This chain connects TRBV4-3 to TRBJ1-1, with unresolved D. CDR3 length equals 14 residues. V lost 6 bases and J 2 bases, leaving 13 bases between the germline ends. Germline loops: CDR1 LGHNA, CDR2 YSLEER. CDR3 residues: CASRKGPLNTEAFF. CDR3 in DNA: TGCGCCAGCAGAAAAGGCCCGCTAAACACTGAAGCTTTCTTT.

Only a few counts were recorded for this clonotype. One junction end disagrees with the germline gene, perhaps due to a read error. The CDR3 loop reads CASSLDTSGNTIYF. For the CDR3, the DNA is TGCGCCAGCAGCTTGGACACATCTGGAAACACCATATACTTT. V usage is TRBV5-1 and J usage is TRBJ1-3, with D hard to call. Germline assignment: CDR1 SGHRS and CDR2 YFSETQ. The length of the CDR3 is 14 residues. Combining the CDR3 with reference TRBV5-1 and TRBJ1-3 gives the whole variable domain KAGVTQTPRYLIKTRGQQVTLSCSPISGHRSVSWYQQTPGQGLQFLFEYFSETQRNKGNFPGRFSGRQFSNSRSEMNVSTLELGDSALYLCASSLDTSGNTIYFGEGSWLTVV.

The V call is TRBV5-1, the J call TRBJ1-1, with a weak D call TRBD1 (5 bases). The length of the CDR3 is 15 residues. Germline V gene sequence: CDR1 SGHRS, CDR2 YFSETQ. V was clipped by 4 bases and J by 1 base, with 14 bases between them. The CDR3 here is CASSELTVANTEAFF. The CDR3 DNA is TGCGCCAGCAGCGAACTGACAGTAGCGAACACTGAAGCTTTCTTT.

This clonotype turned up a few times. The CDR3 DNA reads TGCGCCAGCAGCTCAGGGGTGTCCGGAAACACTGAAGCTTTCTTT. Translating gives CASSSGVSGNTEAFF. The chain links TRBV5-1 to TRBJ1-1; perhaps TRBD1 as D (6 bases). The CDR3 loop spans 15 amino acids. The V and J ends lost 3 bases and 2 bases respectively, with 14 bases between them. Germline V lookup: CDR1 SGHRS, CDR2 YFSETQ.

The sample holds a few counts of this clonotype. V is TRBV15 and J is TRBJ2-2; no reliable D call. Germline V gives CDR1 LNHNV, CDR2 YYDKDF (reference sequence). The length of the CDR3 is 14 residues. V gave up 3 bases and J gave up 4 bases, with 9 bases separating them. The CDR3 sequence is CATSRVLTTGELFF. In DNA, the CDR3 is TGTGCCACCAGCAGGGTTTTGACCACCGGGGAGCTGTTTTTT. The complete variable domain, with remaining parts taken from reference TRBV15 and TRBJ2-2, reads DAMVIQNPRYQVTQFGKPVTLSCSQTLNHNVMYWYQQKSSQAPKLLFHYYDKDFNNEADTPDNFQSRRPNTSFCFLDIRSPGLGDTAMYLCATSRVLTTGELFFGEGSRLTVL.

This clonotype has more than one count but fewer than ten. The rearrangement links TRBV4-3 to TRBJ2-7; the D is unclear. The CDR3 consists of 15 residues. V shed 3 bases and J shed 6 bases, with 18 bases lying between them. The germline V gene has CDR1 LGHNA and CDR2 YSLEER. The CDR3 reads CASSQRNTGSGEQYF. Here the CDR3 DNA reads TGCGCCAGCAGCCAGCGGAACACGGGCAGTGGCGAGCAGTACTTC.

This clonotype has more than one count but fewer than ten. The V call is TRBV9, the J call TRBJ2-3; no clear D gene. The CDR3 is 15 amino acids. The V and J ends lost 0 bases and 4 bases respectively, with 12 bases between them. Germline V gene lookup returns CDR1 SGDLS and CDR2 YYNGEE. CDR3 loop: CASSVEGFRADTQYF. The CDR3 coding sequence is TGTGCCAGCAGCGTAGAAGGTTTTCGCGCAGATACGCAGTATTTT.

The rearrangement uses TRBV6-2 or TRBV6-3 and TRBJ2-7; TRBD1 is a possible D gene (6 bases). CDR3 length: 13 amino acids. V lost 6 bases and J lost 7, with 16 bases in between. The germline V gene encodes CDR1 MNHEY and CDR2 SVGEGT. The CDR3 region has the DNA TGTGCCAGCAGCAGGGGACCTGCCGGAGAGCAGTACTTC. Translating gives CASSRGPAGEQYF.

The table lists this clonotype with a few counts. The chain recombines TRBV27 with TRBJ1-3, with a weak D call TRBD1 (5 bases). Per germline, CDR1 MNHEY and CDR2 SMNVEV (reference sequence). The CDR3 is 15 amino acids. Trimming stripped 5 bases from V and 6 bases from J, with 17 bases between. The CDR3 DNA reads as TGTGCCAGCAGTCCCCGGGGGGGGTATGCAAACACCATATATTTT. Translation gives CASSPRGGYANTIYF.

This clonotype came up a few times. This chain uses TRBV18 with TRBJ1-4; D is possibly TRBD1 (6 bases). Germline lookup yields CDR1 KGHSH and CDR2 LQKENI. Trimming left V 0 bases short and J 5 bases short, with 7 bases between. CDR3 size: 14 residues. The CDR3 loop is CASSPPGGNEKLFF. CDR3 nucleotides: TGTGCCAGCTCACCACCAGGGGGGAATGAAAAACTGTTTTTT.